This T cell receptor beta chain derives from a study of blood T cell repertoires in COVID-19. Study at large: The analysed material was cDNA or gDNA that came from T cells, B-cell-depleted T cells, or PBMCs.

As originally analysed: Reference gene primer amplification in the assay estimated nucleated cell counts. The repertoire was sequenced with immunoSEQ multiplex PCR; TCRdb's copy has only in-frame clones and lacks some. That table gives V, J and clone size, and the DNA gave D and trimming. The sample records about 430,000 clones, about 88% being singletons. In terms of age and location, participants ranged from roughly 18 to 100 years and lived in around 22 US areas. Up to 2 weeks before entering the study, exposed participants had met a COVID-19 case. V was clipped by 3 bases and J by 3 bases, with 9 bases between them. The germline CDR1 and CDR2 sequences are DFQATT and SNEGSKA (reference sequence). The CDR3 runs to 12 residues.

The V and J genes are TRBV20-1 and TRBJ2-7, with D unresolved. Sequenced: PBMCs or T cells enriched from blood (not recorded which). This receptor was taken from a woman aged 18-29 years who had been exposed to COVID-19. The CDR3 DNA is TGCAGTGCTAGTTATATCCTCTACGAGCAGTACTTC. It codes for CSASYILYEQYF.